What follows are 25 T cell receptor beta chains derived from one specimen sequenced in a study of blood T cell repertoires in COVID-19. Repertoires were generated with immunoSEQ multiplex PCR, while TCRdb's copy carries only in-frame clones and drops some. This repertoire shows about 73,000 clones, around 77% found once; its top ten account for under 2.5%. Sequencing used peripheral blood. These receptor sequences come from a man aged 65-85 years with COVID-19, enrolled during active disease.

The chain employs TRBV28 and TRBJ1-5; a possible D gene is TRBD1 (5 bases). CDR3 length equals 15 residues. The V gene lost 1 base and the J gene lost 4 bases, with 11 bases spanning the gap. Germline CDR1 and CDR2: MDHEN and SYDVKM. The CDR3 sequence: CASSLFTGGNQPQHF. As DNA, the CDR3 is TGTGCCAGCAGTTTATTCACGGGGGGGAATCAGCCCCAGCATTTT.

The V call is TRBV29-1, the J call TRBJ1-3; possible D gene TRBD1, 6 bases. The length of the CDR3 is 13 residues. Trimming removed 7 bases at V and 4 bases at J, with 14 bases between. Germline loops: CDR1 SQVTM, CDR2 ANQGSEA. CDR3 DNA: TGCAGCGCCAAAGGGGGATCAGGAAACACCATATATTTT. Protein: CSAKGGSGNTIYF.

This clone was seen once. This chain links TRBV21-1 with TRBJ1-2; the D call TRBD1 from the table was never checked on the DNA. TRBV21-1 is deemed a pseudogene. The CDR3 runs to 16 residues. The CDR3 here is CASSNETGMGNYGYTF. The DNA for the CDR3 is TGTGCCAGCAGCAACGAGACAGGGATGGGGAACTATGGCTACACCTTC.

A single count supports this clone. This chain links TRBV28 with TRBJ1-6, with 7 bases lining up with TRBD1. Germline V gene lookup returns CDR1 MDHEN and CDR2 SYDVKM. CDR3 length equals 15 residues. The ends lost 2 bases at V and 9 bases at J; junction bases unmatched: 7. CDR3 in DNA: TGTGCCAGCAGTTTAGCAGGGGGTATTACTTCACCCCTCCACTTT. This codes for CASSLAGGITSPLHF.

This sequence joins TRBV6-1 and TRBJ2-1, with 10 bases matching TRBD2. The CDR3 runs to 14 residues. The trim removed 4 bases at V and 7 bases at J, leaving 4 bases unmatched. Germline values: CDR1 MNHNS, CDR2 SASEGT. CDR3 sequence (DNA): TGTGCCAGCAGTGTAGCGGGAGGAGGGAATGAGCAGTTCTTC. Translated: CASSVAGGGNEQFF.

This clone came up a few times. This chain links TRBV27 with TRBJ1-1; a weak D match, TRBD1 (5 bases). Trimming cost V 1 base and J 1 base, with 7 bases left between them. Germline values: CDR1 MNHEY, CDR2 SMNVEV (reference sequence). The CDR3 is made up of 14 amino acids. This CDR3 reads CASSLWRGNTEAFF. In DNA form, the CDR3 reads TGTGCCAGCAGTTTATGGAGGGGGAACACTGAAGCTTTCTTT.

The chain combines TRBV7-3 with TRBJ1-1, with no clear D. Germline V gives CDR1 SGHTA, CDR2 FQGTGA. V gave up 5 bases and J gave up 3 bases, with 10 bases separating them. This CDR3 has 13 amino acids. The CDR3 sequence: CASSPTLDTEAFF. DNA for the CDR3: TGTGCCAGCAGCCCTACCCTGGACACTGAAGCTTTCTTT.

The chain has TRBV27 and TRBJ1-2; TRBD1 matches 7 bases. The CDR3 is 15 residues long. Germline CDR1 MNHEY, CDR2 SMNVEV (reference sequence). Trimming took 5 bases from V and 3 from J; bases not matched to a gene: 9. The CDR3 is CASSRSTGIHYGYTF. The CDR3 nucleotides read TGTGCCAGCAGTAGATCGACAGGGATCCACTATGGCTACACCTTC.

V gene TRBV5-4 combines with J gene TRBJ2-1; D is uncertain. Trimming cost V 4 bases and J 4 bases, with 3 bases left between them. This CDR3 region has 11 residues. Germline V lookup: CDR1 SGHNT, CDR2 YYREEE (reference sequence). CDR3 nucleotides: TGTGCCAGCAGCACATACAATGAGCAGTTCTTC. Its translation is CASSTYNEQFF.

The CDR3 is CASSVGGLPRSGANVLTF. CDR3 DNA: TGTGCCAGCAGCGTAGGCGGGCTTCCGAGGTCTGGGGCCAACGTCCTGACTTTC. V usage is TRBV9 and J usage is TRBJ2-6; maybe TRBD2 (5 bases). The CDR3 extends over 18 amino acids. V lost 0 bases, J lost 1 base, and 14 bases lay in between. Germline V CDR1 and CDR2: SGDLS, YYNGEE. Looking up the rest from reference TRBV9 and TRBJ2-6 gives the full variable domain: DSGVTQTPKHLITATGQRVTLRCSPRSGDLSVYWYQQSLDQGLQFLIQYYNGEERAKGNILERFSAQQFPDLHSELNLSSLELGDSALYFCASSVGGLPRSGANVLTFGAGSRLTVL.

The chain combines TRBV7-3 with TRBJ2-1; 11 bases align to TRBD2. Trimming at V came to 5 bases and at J to 6 bases, leaving 15 bases not matched to a gene. This CDR3 has 18 residues. CDR1 and CDR2 (germline): SGHTA, FQGTGA. The CDR3 region has the DNA TGTGCCAGCAGCCTCACCCGACTAGCGGGGAGCCTGAGCAATGAGCAGTTCTTC. Encoded protein: CASSLTRLAGSLSNEQFF.

V usage is TRBV28 and J usage is TRBJ2-2; D remains unclear. Germline V gives CDR1 MDHEN, CDR2 SYDVKM. Trimming took 1 base from V and 7 from J, leaving 4 bases between them. The CDR3 contains 12 residues. DNA of the CDR3: TGTGCCAGCAGTTTATATATCGGGGAGCTGTTTTTT. Residues: CASSLYIGELFF.

The chain couples TRBV3-1 (or the pseudogene TRBV3-2) to TRBJ1-3; D remains unclear. Germline lookup yields CDR1 LGHDT and CDR2 YNNKEL (reference sequence). V was shortened by 1 base and J by 9 bases, with 13 bases between the two germline ends. This CDR3 is 14 amino acids long. CDR3 protein: CASSQVPQAGTIYF. The CDR3 DNA follows: TGTGCCAGCAGCCAAGTCCCCCAGGCGGGCACCATATATTTT.

The table lists this clone with a count of one. The CDR3 protein is CASSQQGNLLPQHF. The CDR3, as DNA: TGTGCCAGCAGTCAACAGGGAAACTTGCTGCCCCAGCATTTT. V gene TRBV6-5 combines with J gene TRBJ1-5; D is possibly TRBD1 (6 bases). Deletions cut 5 bases from V and 9 bases from J, with 17 bases between. The CDR3 consists of 14 residues. Germline CDR1 reads MNHEY; CDR2 reads SVGAGI.

This clone has a handful of counts. The V and J genes are TRBV19 and TRBJ2-3; 8 nucleotides match TRBD2. From germline, CDR1 is LNHDA and CDR2 SQIVND (reference sequence). The CDR3 loop spans 15 amino acids. V shed 9 bases, J shed 0 bases, and the junction held 8 bases outside the gene matches. CDR3 sequence: CASLGGTRSTDTQYF. CDR3 bases: TGTGCCAGCTTGGGAGGGACTAGGAGCACAGATACGCAGTATTTT. The full variable domain, its missing parts supplied by reference TRBV19 and TRBJ2-3, is DGGITQSPKYLFRKEGQNVTLSCEQNLNHDAMYWYRQDPGQGLRLIYYSQIVNDFQKGDIAEGYSVSREKKESFPLTVTSAQKNPTAFYLCASLGGTRSTDTQYFGPGTRLTVL.

V is TRBV5-1 and J is TRBJ2-3, with TRBD2 matching over 8 bases. Germline V lookup: CDR1 SGHRS, CDR2 YFSETQ. This CDR3 has 17 amino acids. V lost 1 base and J lost 0; bases outside the gene matches: 7. The chain's CDR3 is CASSLQSSGYSTDTQYF. CDR3 nucleotides: TGCGCCAGCAGCTTGCAGTCTAGCGGGTATAGCACAGATACGCAGTATTTT.

The CDR3 nucleotides read TGTGCCAGCAAGATAAGGGGTGCCTACGAGCAGTACTTC. Translation: CASKIRGAYEQYF. This chain uses TRBV27 with TRBJ2-7, with D perhaps TRBD1 (5 bases). Per the germline V gene, CDR1 is MNHEY and CDR2 is SMNVEV (reference sequence). This CDR3 contains 13 residues. Trimming took off 7 bases at V and 2 bases at J, with 12 bases between the two ends.

This clone is a singleton in its sample. The chain links TRBV5-1 to TRBJ1-1, with 7 bases aligning to TRBD1. The CDR3 extends over 14 amino acids. J gave up 5 bases and V 0 bases, and 4 bases lay outside the gene matches. CDR1 is SGHRS, CDR2 YFSETQ, per germline. CDR3 region: CASSLDGGQTEAFF. CDR3 coding DNA: TGCGCCAGCAGCTTGGACGGGGGACAGACTGAAGCTTTCTTT.

The V and J genes are TRBV28 and TRBJ1-2; 10 bases line up with TRBD1. This CDR3 comprises 14 residues. The V segment lost 6 bases and the J segment 5 bases; nucleotides outside the gene matches: 6. The germline gives CDR1 MDHEN, CDR2 SYDVKM. CDR3 in amino acids: CASRGTGVIYGYTF. The CDR3 nucleotides read TGTGCCAGCAGGGGGACAGGGGTGATTTATGGCTACACCTTC.

CDR3 nucleotides: TGTGCCACCAGCAGAGATGGTCTAGGCAATGAGCAGTTCTTC. Its translation is CATSRDGLGNEQFF. The rearrangement joins TRBV15 to TRBJ2-1, with D unclear. Germline CDR1 is LNHNV and CDR2 is YYDKDF (reference sequence). V shed 0 bases and J shed 6 bases, with 9 bases lying between them. The CDR3 has 14 amino acids.

The rearrangement links TRBV5-1 to TRBJ2-3; TRBD1 matches 8 bases. This CDR3 comprises 15 residues. The J segment lost 5 bases and the V segment lost 4 bases, leaving 9 bases of the junction unmatched. Per the germline V gene, CDR1 is SGHRS and CDR2 is YFSETQ. The CDR3, as DNA: TGCGCCAGCAGCCGAGGACAGGGTTCATTAGATACGCAGTATTTT. Translation gives CASSRGQGSLDTQYF.

This clone came up a few times. The rearrangement joins TRBV7-2 to TRBJ1-1, with D possibly TRBD1 on 5 matching bases. With 4 bases removed from V and 10 bases from J, the gap between germline ends came to 16 bases. The CDR3 loop spans 13 amino acids. Germline V lookup: CDR1 SGHTA, CDR2 FQGNSA. CDR3 amino acids: CASSYDSFGGAFF. CDR3 DNA sequence: TGTGCCAGCAGCTATGACAGCTTCGGTGGAGCTTTCTTT.

V and J are TRBV9 and TRBJ2-3; 11 nucleotides align to TRBD1. This CDR3 comprises 18 residues. Germline V gene data show CDR1 as SGDLS and CDR2 as YYNGEE. The V segment lost 1 base and the J segment 2 bases; nucleotides outside the gene matches: 9. This CDR3 reads CASSVWTGGVGDTDTQYF. The DNA for the CDR3 is TGTGCCAGCAGCGTATGGACAGGGGGCGTAGGGGACACAGATACGCAGTATTTT.

The J gene is TRBJ1-3, the V gene TRBV18, with 11 bases fitting TRBD1. This CDR3 region has 16 residues. V trimming: 3 bases; J trimming: 2 bases; junction bases outside the gene matches: 3. Germline V gene data show CDR1 as KGHSH and CDR2 as LQKENI. The CDR3 DNA is TGTGCCAGCTCACCCGGGACAGGGGGGACTGGAAACACCATATATTTT. Translating it yields CASSPGTGGTGNTIYF.

The chain is built from TRBV7-3 and TRBJ2-1; 8 nucleotides agree with TRBD2. V lost 5 bases and J lost 8; bases outside the gene matches: 11. The CDR3 totals 15 residues. In germline, CDR1 is SGHTA, CDR2 FQGTGA. CDR3 DNA sequence: TGTGCCAGCAGCCCACCGGGACTAGGAATCGATGAGCAGTTCTTC. Residues: CASSPPGLGIDEQFF.